This T cell receptor beta chain was documented in a study of T cell repertoires and HLA-DP antigens. With respect to this clone: Antigen specificity is unknown.

Study-level results: Against both alloantigens, CD137+ clonality was similar, roughly 0.42. Naive and memory CD4+ repertoires were not analysed separately.

J lost 6 bases, V lost 2 bases, and 4 bases had no gene match. In germline, CDR1 is SGHKS, CDR2 YYEKEE (reference sequence). The CDR3 runs 14 residues. Libraries were prepared by immunoSEQ multiplex PCR; TCRdb keeps only in-frame clonotypes and omits some of them. The sample holds roughly 73,000 clones, about four fifths seen once. The sample comprised CD4+ T cells from PBMCs. The V gene is TRBV5-5, the J gene TRBJ1-4, with 7 bases lining up with TRBD1. The clonotype originates from a man aged 55 to 69 in good health and CMV-seronegative. The CDR3 DNA follows: TGTGCCAGCAGCTTAGGGACAGTGGATGAAAAACTGTTTTTT. Protein product: CASSLGTVDEKLFF.